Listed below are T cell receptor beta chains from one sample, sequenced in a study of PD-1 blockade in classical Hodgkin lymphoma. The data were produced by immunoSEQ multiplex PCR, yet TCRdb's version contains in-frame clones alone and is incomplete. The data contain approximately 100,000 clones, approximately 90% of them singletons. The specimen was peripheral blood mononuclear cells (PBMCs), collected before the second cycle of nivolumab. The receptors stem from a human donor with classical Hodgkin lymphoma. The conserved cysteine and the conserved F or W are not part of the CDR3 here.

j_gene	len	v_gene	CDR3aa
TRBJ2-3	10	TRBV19	ASSGTTDTQY
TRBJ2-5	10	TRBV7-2	ASSSQLETQY
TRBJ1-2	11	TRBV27	ASSTGGNYGYT
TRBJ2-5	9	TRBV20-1	SATIKETQY
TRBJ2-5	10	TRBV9	ASSVIRGTQY
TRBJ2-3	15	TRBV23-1	ASTQAAGGVVTDTQY
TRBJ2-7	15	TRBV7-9	ASSSPRRTTISYEQY
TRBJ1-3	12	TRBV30	AWTRVPSGNTIY
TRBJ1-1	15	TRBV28	ASSLWGQGILNTEAF
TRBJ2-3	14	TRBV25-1	ASRGGKAGNTDTQY
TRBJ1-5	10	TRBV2	ASNGGNQPQH
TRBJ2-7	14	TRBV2	ASRGTGGVRAYEQY
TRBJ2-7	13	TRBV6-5	ASSYSWTRTYEQY
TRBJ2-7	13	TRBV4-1	ASSSNIRDAYEQY
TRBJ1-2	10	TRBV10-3	AISGQYYGYT
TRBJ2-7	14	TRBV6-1	ASSGSGTHGSYEQY
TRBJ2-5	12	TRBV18	ASSLRGLQETQY
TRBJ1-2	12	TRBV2	ASSERGANYGYT
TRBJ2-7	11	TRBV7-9	ASSSGLGHEQY
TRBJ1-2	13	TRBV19	ASSPQGAVGYGYT